Following are 12 T cell receptor beta chains from one sample sequenced in a study of T-cell memory formation after mild COVID-19. TCRdb re-analysed the 5' RACE reads in MiXCR, keeping a single row per CDR3 protein. The sample includes roughly 450,000 distinct CDR3 sequences, 18% of them seen just once. Sequences were obtained from PBMCs or a T cell subset sorted from them (not recorded which). The receptor set was obtained from an adult woman who had mild COVID-19 (a few samples of this study predate the infection). Cell type and time point are not known.

The chain links TRBV3-1 to TRBJ2-3; no firm D call. The germline V gene has CDR1 LGHDT and CDR2 YNNKEL (reference sequence). Trimming shortened V by 3 bases and J by 0 bases, and 16 bases separated the two germline ends. The CDR3 length is 17 residues. Written as DNA, the CDR3 is TGTGCCAGCAGCCAGATTCGACTTTTCGCTAGCACAGATACGCAGTATTTT. It yields the protein CASSQIRLFASTDTQYF.

V gene TRBV6-5 combines with J gene TRBJ2-5; D not resolved. V dropped 6 bases and J dropped 5 bases, with 19 bases sitting between them. The CDR3 consists of 15 residues. Germline V CDR1 and CDR2: MNHEY, SVGAGI. In DNA, the CDR3 is TGTGCCAGCAGCCAATACCCCCGCCGTTGGGAGACCCAGTACTTC. It codes for CASSQYPRRWETQYF.

This clonotype was recorded many times. V gene TRBV24-1 combines with J gene TRBJ2-3, with 9 bases identical to TRBD2. V shed 5 bases, J shed 5 bases, and the junction held 7 bases outside the gene matches. CDR1 and CDR2 from the germline V gene are KGHDR and SFDVKD. The CDR3 has 15 amino acids. CDR3 DNA: TGTGCCACCAGTGCATTAGCGGGGGAGGGAGATACGCAGTATTTT. Translated: CATSALAGEGDTQYF.

This clonotype was detected only a few times. This chain uses TRBV7-6 with TRBJ2-5; the D is unclear. The germline V and J ends were trimmed by 0 bases and 5 bases, with 16 bases remaining between them. Per germline, CDR1 SGHVS and CDR2 FNYEAQ. The CDR3 length is 16 residues. CDR3 sequence reads: CASSLAFKTPGETQYF. CDR3 nucleotide sequence: TGTGCCAGCAGCTTAGCGTTTAAGACTCCCGGGGAGACCCAGTACTTC.

Many counts were recorded for this clonotype. The rearrangement joins TRBV3-1 to TRBJ1-1, with D possibly TRBD1 on 5 matching bases. V was trimmed by 7 bases and J by 0 bases, leaving 12 bases between them. The V gene's germline CDR1 is LGHDT and CDR2 YNNKEL (reference sequence). There are 14 residues in the CDR3. The CDR3 DNA reads as TGTGCCAGCAAGGCCAGGGCCCTGAACACTGAAGCTTTCTTT. It yields the protein CASKARALNTEAFF.

This clonotype was counted between two and nine times. This chain uses TRBV7-9 with TRBJ2-3, with 7 bases that match TRBD2. In germline, CDR1 is SEHNR, CDR2 FQNEAQ (reference sequence). V was pared by 5 bases and J by 7 bases, with 9 bases of the junction left unmatched. CDR3 length: 14 amino acids. The CDR3 nucleotides read TGTGCCAGCAGCCCCGCCTCCGGGGGGTATACGCAGTATTTT. Encoded protein: CASSPASGGYTQYF.

V is TRBV7-6 and J is TRBJ1-5; D is unresolved. The germline gives CDR1 SGHVS, CDR2 FNYEAQ. The germline V and J ends were trimmed by 5 bases and 1 base, with 12 bases remaining between them. This CDR3 comprises 15 residues. The CDR3 region is CASSPLGNSNQPQHF. CDR3 DNA: TGTGCCAGCAGCCCTTTAGGGAACAGCAATCAGCCCCAGCATTTT.

The table lists this clonotype with a few counts. The V and J genes are TRBV20-1 and TRBJ1-6; tentative D call: TRBD1 (6 bases). Trimming took off 1 base at V and 5 bases at J, with 15 bases between the two ends. CDR3 size: 16 residues. The germline V gene encodes CDR1 DFQATT and CDR2 SNEGSKA (reference sequence). The CDR3 protein is CSARAGGAYNNSPLHF. The CDR3 DNA reads as TGCAGTGCTAGAGCTGGGGGCGCTTACAATAATTCACCCCTCCACTTT.

This clonotype was detected only a few times. The chain joins TRBV7-2 to TRBJ1-1; D uncertain. The V and J ends lost 3 bases and 3 bases respectively, with 5 bases between them. This CDR3 contains 12 residues. CDR1 and CDR2 from the germline V gene are SGHTA and FQGNSA. The CDR3 is CASSFDYTEAFF. The CDR3 DNA reads as TGTGCCAGCAGCTTTGACTACACTGAAGCTTTCTTT.

This clonotype was observed a handful of times. This sequence joins TRBV12-3 or TRBV12-4 and TRBJ2-4; TRBD2 might be the D (7 bases). This CDR3 spans 16 amino acids. V was cut by 6 bases and J by 2 bases, with 17 bases left in between. The CDR3: CASSWGGSSTKNIQYF. In DNA, the CDR3 is TGTGCCAGCAGCTGGGGGGGCTCCTCGACCAAAAACATTCAGTACTTC.

The chain joins TRBV4-1 to TRBJ1-4; D not resolved. Deletions cut 4 bases from V and 5 bases from J, with 5 bases between. Germline CDR1 MGHRA, CDR2 YSYEKL. CDR3 length equals 12 residues. CDR3 DNA: TGCGCCAGCAGCCGCGAGAATGAAAAACTGTTTTTT. Amino acid sequence: CASSRENEKLFF.

This clonotype occurred a few times. The rearrangement uses TRBV20-1 and TRBJ2-1; D unresolved. Between the trimmed V and J ends, which lost 3 bases and 0 bases, there was a span of 18 bases. CDR1 and CDR2 from the germline V gene are DFQATT and SNEGSKA (reference sequence). The CDR3 loop spans 17 amino acids. CDR3 DNA sequence: TGCAGTGCTAGCTTGGGAACACCTAGGAGCTCCTACAATGAGCAGTTCTTC. It codes for CSASLGTPRSSYNEQFF.